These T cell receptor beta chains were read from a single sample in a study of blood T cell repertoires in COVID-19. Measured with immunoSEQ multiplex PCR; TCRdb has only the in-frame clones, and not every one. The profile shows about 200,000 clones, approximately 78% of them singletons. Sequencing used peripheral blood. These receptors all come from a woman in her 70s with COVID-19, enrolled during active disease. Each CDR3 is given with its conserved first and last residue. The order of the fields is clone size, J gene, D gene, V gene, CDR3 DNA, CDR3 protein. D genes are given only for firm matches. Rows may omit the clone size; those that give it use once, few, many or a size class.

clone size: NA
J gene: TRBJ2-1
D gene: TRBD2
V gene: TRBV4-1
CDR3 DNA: TGCGCCAGCAGCCAACAAGATATGGGACTAGCTTTCTCCTACAATGAGCAGTTCTTC
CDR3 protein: CASSQQDMGLAFSYNEQFF

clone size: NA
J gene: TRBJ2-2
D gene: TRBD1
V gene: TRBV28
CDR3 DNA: TGTGCCAGCAGCCCCGGGACAGGGAACACCGGGGAGCTGTTTTTT
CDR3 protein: CASSPGTGNTGELFF

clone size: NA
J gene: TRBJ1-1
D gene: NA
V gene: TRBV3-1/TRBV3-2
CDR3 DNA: TGTGCCAGCAGCCAAGGAGCCTTGCAAACCACTAAAGCTTTCTTT
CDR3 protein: CASSQGALQTTKAFF

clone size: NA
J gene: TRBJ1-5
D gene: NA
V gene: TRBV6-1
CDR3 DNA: TGTGCCAGCAGTGAGAACAGGGCCAATCAGCCCCAGCATTTT
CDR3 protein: CASSENRANQPQHF

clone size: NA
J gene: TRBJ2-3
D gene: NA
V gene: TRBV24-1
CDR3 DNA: TGTGCCACGGGCGGGGGCACAGATACGCAGTATTTT
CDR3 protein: CATGGGTDTQYF

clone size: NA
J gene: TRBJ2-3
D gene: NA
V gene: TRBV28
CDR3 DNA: TGTGCCAGCAGGGCCCAGGTGACGGGGATGGATACGCAGTATTTT
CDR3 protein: CASRAQVTGMDTQYF

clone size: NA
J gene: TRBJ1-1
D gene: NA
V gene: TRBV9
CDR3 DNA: TGTGCCAGCAGCGCTATGACACTGCCCACTGAAGCTTTCTTT
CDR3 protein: CASSAMTLPTEAFF

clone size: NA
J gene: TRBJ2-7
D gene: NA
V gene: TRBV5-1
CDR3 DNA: TGCGCCAGCAGCTTGCCCCTGAGCTCCTACGAGCAGTACTTC
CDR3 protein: CASSLPLSSYEQYF

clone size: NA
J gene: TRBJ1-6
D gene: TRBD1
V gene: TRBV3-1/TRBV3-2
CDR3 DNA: TGTGCCAGCAGCCCGAGGGGGCAGCGGTGGAATTCACCCCTCCACTTT
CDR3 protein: CASSPRGQRWNSPLHF

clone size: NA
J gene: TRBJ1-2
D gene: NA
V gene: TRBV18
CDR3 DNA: TGTGCCAGCTCACCGGGCAGGTACTATGGCTACACCTTC
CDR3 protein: CASSPGRYYGYTF

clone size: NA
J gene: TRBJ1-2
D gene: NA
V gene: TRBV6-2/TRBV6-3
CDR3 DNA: TGTGCCAGCAGTTACGGGGTTCGGAGGGATAACTATGGCTACACCTTC
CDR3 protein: CASSYGVRRDNYGYTF

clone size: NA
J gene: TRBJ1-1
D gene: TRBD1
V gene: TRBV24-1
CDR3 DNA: TGTGCCACCAGTGATTCGACAGGGGGTAGCTTCACTGAAGCTTTCTTT
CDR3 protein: CATSDSTGGSFTEAFF

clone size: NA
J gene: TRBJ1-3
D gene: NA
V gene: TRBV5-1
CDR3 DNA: TGCGCCAGCAGCTGGGACTGGAGCTCTGGAAACACCATATATTTT
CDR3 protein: CASSWDWSSGNTIYF

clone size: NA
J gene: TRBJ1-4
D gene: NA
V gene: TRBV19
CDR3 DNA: TGTGCCAGTAACAAGGCGACAGCAACTAATGAAAAACTGTTTTTT
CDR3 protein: CASNKATATNEKLFF

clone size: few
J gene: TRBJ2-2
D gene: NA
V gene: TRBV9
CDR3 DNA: TGTGCCAGCAGCGCAAGACCGGGGGCCGGGGAGCTGTTTTTT
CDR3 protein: CASSARPGAGELFF

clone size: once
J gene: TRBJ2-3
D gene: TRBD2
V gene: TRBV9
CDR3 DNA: TGTGCCAGCAGCGTATCCGGGACTAGCTATACGCAGTATTTT
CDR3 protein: CASSVSGTSYTQYF

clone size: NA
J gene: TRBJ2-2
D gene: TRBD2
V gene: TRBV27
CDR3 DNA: TGTGCCAGCAGTTTATCGGGACTAGCGGGATGGGCGAACACCGGGGAGCTGTTTTTT
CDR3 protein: CASSLSGLAGWANTGELFF

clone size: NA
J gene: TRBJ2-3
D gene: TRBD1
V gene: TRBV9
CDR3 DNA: TGTGCCAGCAACCGCCGGGACAGGGCGGGGAGCACAGATACGCAGTATTTT
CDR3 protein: CASNRRDRAGSTDTQYF

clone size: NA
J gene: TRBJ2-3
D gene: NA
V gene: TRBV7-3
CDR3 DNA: TGTGCCAGCAGCCCTACCCTAGCAGATACGCAGTATTTT
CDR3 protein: CASSPTLADTQYF

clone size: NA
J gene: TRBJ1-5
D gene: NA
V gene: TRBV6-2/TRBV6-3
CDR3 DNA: TGTGCCAGCAGTTACACCGGGGAGGAATATCAGCCCCAGCATTTT
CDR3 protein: CASSYTGEEYQPQHF

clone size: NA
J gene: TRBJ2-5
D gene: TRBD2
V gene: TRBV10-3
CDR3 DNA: TGTGCCATCAGGGCAAGTAGCGGGAGCCCGACCGTGAACACCGGGCAAGAGACCCAGTACTTC
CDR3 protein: CAIRASSGSPTVNTGQETQYF

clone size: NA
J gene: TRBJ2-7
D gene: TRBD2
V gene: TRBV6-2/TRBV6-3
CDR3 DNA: TGTGCCAGCAGTCGACTAGCGGGAGGCTACGAGCAGTACTTC
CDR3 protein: CASSRLAGGYEQYF

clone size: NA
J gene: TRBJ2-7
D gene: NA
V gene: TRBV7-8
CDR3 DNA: TGTGCCAGCTCCTATGCGGGACAGAGCTCCTACGAGCAGTACTTC
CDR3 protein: CASSYAGQSSYEQYF

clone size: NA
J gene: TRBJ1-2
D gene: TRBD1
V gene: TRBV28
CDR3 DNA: TGTGCCAGCAGTTCTGGACAGGGCCGCCTAAATGGCTACACCTTC
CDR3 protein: CASSSGQGRLNGYTF

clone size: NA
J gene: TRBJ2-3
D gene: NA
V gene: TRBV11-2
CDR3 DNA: TGTGCCAGCAGCTTAGGGTTGGGCCTAGATACGCAGTATTTT
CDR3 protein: CASSLGLGLDTQYF

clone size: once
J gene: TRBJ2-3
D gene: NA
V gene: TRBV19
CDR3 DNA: TGTGCCAGTAGTCCATCGGGATCCGATACGCAGTATTTT
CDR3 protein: CASSPSGSDTQYF

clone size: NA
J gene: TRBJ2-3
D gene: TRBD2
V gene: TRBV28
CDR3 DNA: TGTGCCAGCAGTTTGACTAGCGGGAGAACAGATACGCAGTATTTT
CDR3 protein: CASSLTSGRTDTQYF

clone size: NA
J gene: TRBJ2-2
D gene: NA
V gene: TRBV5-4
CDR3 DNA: TGTGCCAGCAGCTTGCGGCGGCTGAACACCGGGGAGCTGTTTTTT
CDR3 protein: CASSLRRLNTGELFF

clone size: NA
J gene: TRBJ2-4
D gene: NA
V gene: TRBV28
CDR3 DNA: TGTGCCAGCAGGGGACAAGCAAACATTCAGTACTTC
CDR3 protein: CASRGQANIQYF

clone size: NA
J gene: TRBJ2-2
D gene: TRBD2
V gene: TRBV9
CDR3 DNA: TGTGCCAGCAGCCCCCGGACTAGCGGGAGCATCGGCACCGGGGAGCTGTTTTTT
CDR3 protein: CASSPRTSGSIGTGELFF

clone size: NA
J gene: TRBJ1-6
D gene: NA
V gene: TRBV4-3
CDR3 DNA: TGCGCCAGCAGCCAAGATCAACAGGGCGATTCACCCCTCCACTTT
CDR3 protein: CASSQDQQGDSPLHF

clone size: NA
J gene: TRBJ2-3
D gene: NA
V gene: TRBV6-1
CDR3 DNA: TGTGCCAGCAGTGAAGGAAGGGGCCCAGATACGCAGTATTTT
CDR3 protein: CASSEGRGPDTQYF

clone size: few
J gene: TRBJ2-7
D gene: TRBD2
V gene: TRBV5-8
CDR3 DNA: TGTGCCAGCAGCTTGGGGCGGGCGGGAGCTTCGTTC
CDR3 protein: CASSLGRAGASF

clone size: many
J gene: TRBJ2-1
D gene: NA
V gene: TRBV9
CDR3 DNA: TGTGCCAGCAGCCTTAGAGGCCAGGGAGGGGGCAATGAGCAGTTCTTC
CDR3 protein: CASSLRGQGGGNEQFF

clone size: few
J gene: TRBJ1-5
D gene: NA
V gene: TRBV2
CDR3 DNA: TGTGCCAGCAGTGGTTTAGGGGCTCTACTTAATCAGCCCCAGCATTTT
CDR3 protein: CASSGLGALLNQPQHF

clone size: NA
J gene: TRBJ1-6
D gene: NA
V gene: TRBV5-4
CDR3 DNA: TGTGCCAGCAGCCCAGCACAGGGTCTAGGCAATTCACCCCTCCACTTT
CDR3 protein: CASSPAQGLGNSPLHF

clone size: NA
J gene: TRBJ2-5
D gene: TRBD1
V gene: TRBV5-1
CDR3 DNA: TGCGCCAGCAGCTTGGCCGGGACAGGGGGCGGGCAAGAGACCCAGTACTTC
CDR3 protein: CASSLAGTGGGQETQYF

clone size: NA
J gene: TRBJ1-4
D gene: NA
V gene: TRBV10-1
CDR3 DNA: TGCGCCAGCAGGTGCCTAAGGGTGGGCGTGGACAAGGATGAAAAACTGTTTTTT
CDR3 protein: CASRCLRVGVDKDEKLFF

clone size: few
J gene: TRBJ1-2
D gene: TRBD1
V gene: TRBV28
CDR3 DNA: TGTGCCAGCACCCTTGGAGGGGGCGCCCCCTATGGCTACACCTTC
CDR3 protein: CASTLGGGAPYGYTF

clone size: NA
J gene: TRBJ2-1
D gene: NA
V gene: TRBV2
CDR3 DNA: TGTGCCAGCAGGAGCGGAGGAATTTACAATGAGCAGTTCTTC
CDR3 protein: CASRSGGIYNEQFF

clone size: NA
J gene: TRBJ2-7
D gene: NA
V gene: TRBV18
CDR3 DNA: TGTGCCAGCTCACCGTCACAGGGATTCCTCTACGAGCAGTACTTC
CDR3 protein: CASSPSQGFLYEQYF

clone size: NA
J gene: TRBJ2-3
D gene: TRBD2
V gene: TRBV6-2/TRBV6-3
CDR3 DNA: TGTGCCAGCAGCTCTCCGGTAGCGGGAGGCCGCGGTAGCACAGATACGCAGTATTTT
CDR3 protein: CASSSPVAGGRGSTDTQYF

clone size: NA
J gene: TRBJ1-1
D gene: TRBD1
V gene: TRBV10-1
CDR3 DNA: TGCGCCAGCAGTGATAGACAGGGGAACACTGAAGCTTTCTTT
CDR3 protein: CASSDRQGNTEAFF

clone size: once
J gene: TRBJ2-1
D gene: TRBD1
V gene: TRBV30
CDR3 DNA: TGTGCCTGGAGGGCAGGGACAGGCCTGGGGAATGAGCAGTTCTTC
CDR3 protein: CAWRAGTGLGNEQFF

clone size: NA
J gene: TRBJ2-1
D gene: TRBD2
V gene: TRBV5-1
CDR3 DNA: TGCGCCAGCAGCATGGGACTAGCGGGCCGTAATAACTACAATGAGCAGTTCTTC
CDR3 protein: CASSMGLAGRNNYNEQFF

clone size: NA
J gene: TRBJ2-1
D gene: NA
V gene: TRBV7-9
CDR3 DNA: TGTGCCAGCAGCTTGTCTCCTGCGGGTGAGCAGTTCTTC
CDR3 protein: CASSLSPAGEQFF